This paragraph covers one T cell receptor (beta chain) sequence. This entry comes from a study of T cell changes during pregnancy in multiple sclerosis. V dropped 4 bases and J dropped 8; count of bases not matched to a gene: 11. Germline V gives CDR1 SGHRS, CDR2 YFSETQ. The CDR3 is made up of 14 amino acids. Using immunoSEQ multiplex PCR, the repertoire was profiled, and TCRdb retains in-frame clones only, with some absent. The sample includes under 55,000 clones, 85% to 95% of them seen just once. Sequences were derived from CD4+ T cells from peripheral blood mononuclear cells, sampled in the third trimester of pregnancy. The receptor comes from a female donor with multiple sclerosis, enrolled in a pregnancy study. The V and J genes are TRBV5-1 and TRBJ1-2, with TRBD1 matching over 7 bases. The CDR3 loop reads CASSPDRSLRGYTF. CDR3 DNA sequence: TGCGCCAGCAGCCCGGACAGGAGCTTGAGGGGCTACACCTTC. Using reference TRBV5-1 and TRBJ1-2 for the parts outside the CDR3, the full variable domain is KAGVTQTPRYLIKTRGQQVTLSCSPISGHRSVSWYQQTPGQGLQFLFEYFSETQRNKGNFPGRFSGRQFSNSRSEMNVSTLELGDSALYLCASSPDRSLRGYTFGSGTRLTVV.